The T cell receptor (beta chain) under discussion was sequenced for a study of blood T cell repertoires in COVID-19. Background on the study: Donors in the United States, Italy and Spain gave samples during acute or convalescent COVID-19. Nucleic acid was either cDNA or gDNA, and it came from T cells, B-cell-depleted T cells, or PBMCs.

Under the authors' procedure: Reference gene primer amplification yielded estimated nucleated cell counts. Clones were sequenced by immunoSEQ multiplex PCR, and TCRdb holds only the in-frame ones, with some missing. That table gives V, J and clone size, and the DNA gave D and trimming. The sample records under 300,000 clones, about nine tenths being singletons. Sequencing input: peripheral blood. The TCR was taken from a man under 40 who had recovered from COVID-19.

CDR3 DNA sequence: TGTGCCAGCAGCTTACAAGAGACAGGGGGGAACACTGAAGCTTTCTTT. Its translation is CASSLQETGGNTEAFF. V is TRBV7-9 and J is TRBJ1-1; 9 bases map to TRBD1. After removal of 2 bases from V and 1 base from J, the junction contained 5 bases not matched to a gene. The CDR3 is 16 residues long. Germline V gene data show CDR1 as SEHNR and CDR2 as FQNEAQ (reference sequence). The full variable domain, rest sourced from reference TRBV7-9 and TRBJ1-1, is DTGVSQNPRHKITKRGQNVTFRCDPISEHNRLYWYRQTLGQGPEFLTYFQNEAQLEKSRLLSDRFSAERPKGSFSTLEIQRTEQGDSAMYLCASSLQETGGNTEAFFGQGTRLTVV.